Listed below are T cell receptor beta chains from one sample, sequenced in a study of T cells in Graves' hyperthyroidism and ophthalmopathy. TCRdb fed the multiplex PCR reads into MiXCR, producing one record per CDR3 protein. The sample lists hundreds of thousands of distinct CDR3 sequences; 15% to 19% were seen once. Input material: blood. The receptors were gathered from a woman younger than 30 with Graves' hyperthyroidism. Both conserved end residues are trimmed from each CDR3. Only part of the rows carry a size: once, few, many, or a class if the clone is expanded.

V gene,J gene,clone size,CDR3 protein
TRBV5-1,TRBJ1-5,many,ASSLVGNQPQH
TRBV4-3,TRBJ2-5,NA,ASSQGATGAGTVY
TRBV7-2,TRBJ1-2,many,ASSLVGQGGYGYT
TRBV19,TRBJ1-5,many,ASRGGLGNQPQH
TRBV28,TRBJ2-3,many,ASRGGRDTSTDTQY
TRBV27,TRBJ1-5,NA,ASSFLGGDQPQH
TRBV7-3,TRBJ1-3,few,ASSSAPGTGNTIY
TRBV7-2,TRBJ1-2,NA,ASSPTPDRVLLGGYT
TRBV12-3/TRBV12-4,TRBJ2-1,few,ASKGRGSYNEQF
TRBV9,TRBJ1-1,many,ASSRPGGPNTEAF
TRBV20-1,TRBJ1-5,many,SARDHSNQPQH
TRBV10-3,TRBJ1-1,many,AISGQGVGTEAF
TRBV5-1,TRBJ1-4,many,ASSLGRQGAGEKLF
TRBV20-1,TRBJ2-1,NA,SAIRTSGLYNEQF
TRBV6-4,TRBJ1-1,many,ASSDRQDTEAF
TRBV20-1,TRBJ1-1,many,SAPGMIAEAF
TRBV12-3/TRBV12-4,TRBJ2-7,NA,ASSFAERSSYEQY
TRBV3-1,TRBJ1-5,many,ASSLGPVRDQPQH
TRBV3-1,TRBJ2-1,many,ASSRDHRLFDEQF
TRBV5-1,TRBJ2-5,NA,ASSPGTGGVETQY
TRBV5-1,TRBJ1-1,NA,ASSGDLYGPNTEAF
TRBV7-2,TRBJ2-7,many,ASSLLAGQVAYEQY
TRBV7-6,TRBJ1-1,few,ASSLWGGPTEAF
TRBV6-1,TRBJ1-5,few,ASSRYSSNQPQH
TRBV12-3/TRBV12-4,TRBJ2-4,many,ASSLRWGMEAKNIQY
TRBV5-1,TRBJ2-3,many,ASSLRSRTDTQY
TRBV20-1,TRBJ2-5,many,SARLAGGPVFETQY
TRBV4-3,TRBJ2-3,NA,ASSQGGLSGLSTDTQY
TRBV12-3/TRBV12-4,TRBJ1-3,NA,ASSEGVRNTIY
TRBV3-1,TRBJ2-1,many,ASSQVPTGGPRNEQF
TRBV7-8,TRBJ2-5,many,ASSPRAGGKEETQY
TRBV28,TRBJ2-5,NA,ASSSREVAGTETQY
TRBV12-3/TRBV12-4,TRBJ2-1,many,ASNGLVGNEQF
TRBV6-1,TRBJ1-6,NA,ASRSSQGLSSPLH
TRBV7-3,TRBJ2-1,NA,ASSIAAGEIYEQF
TRBV2,TRBJ2-1,many,ASSELGTSYNEQF
TRBV5-6,TRBJ1-3,NA,ASSLAPGRRSGDTGNTIY
TRBV3-1,TRBJ2-3,many,ASSLRTSGTYSTDTQY
TRBV11-2,TRBJ1-3,NA,ASSSSGTGTGNTIY
TRBV11-2,TRBJ2-1,many,ASSPGPPNEQF
TRBV6-2/TRBV6-3,TRBJ1-5,many,ASSSWEEQPQH
TRBV24-1,TRBJ1-1,few,ASSDRPPSTEAF
TRBV7-2,TRBJ2-3,many,ASSFRQGSTQY
TRBV6-2/TRBV6-3,TRBJ1-6,many,ASSYGPGMDSPLH
TRBV20-1,TRBJ2-3,few,SEVAGGPDTQY
TRBV28,TRBJ2-1,many,ASSPSVLGSEQF
TRBV18,TRBJ2-1,many,ASSPLVIDEQF
TRBV3-1,TRBJ2-1,many,ASSQKGGAGNEQF
TRBV13,TRBJ2-7,many,ASSFYSTSAYEQY
TRBV4-3,TRBJ1-1,many,ASSQGLRAQNTEAF
TRBV6-5,TRBJ1-1,NA,ASSFARDGEAF
TRBV6-2/TRBV6-3,TRBJ2-7,few,ASTRAGLREQY
TRBV20-1,TRBJ2-1,few,SAREDSYNEQF
TRBV5-4,TRBJ1-3,many,ASSFGSSGNTIY
TRBV9,TRBJ1-5,few,ASSVGTQGAPQH
TRBV6-6,TRBJ1-1,NA,AGSYSFMAQGLTEAF
TRBV7-3,TRBJ2-1,few,ASSLRGGGASRNEQF
TRBV6-4,TRBJ1-1,NA,ASRMIGASTEAF
TRBV12-3/TRBV12-4,TRBJ1-1,many,ASRGQGPLEAF
TRBV6-1,TRBJ1-5,many,ASSEWGGFSNQPQH